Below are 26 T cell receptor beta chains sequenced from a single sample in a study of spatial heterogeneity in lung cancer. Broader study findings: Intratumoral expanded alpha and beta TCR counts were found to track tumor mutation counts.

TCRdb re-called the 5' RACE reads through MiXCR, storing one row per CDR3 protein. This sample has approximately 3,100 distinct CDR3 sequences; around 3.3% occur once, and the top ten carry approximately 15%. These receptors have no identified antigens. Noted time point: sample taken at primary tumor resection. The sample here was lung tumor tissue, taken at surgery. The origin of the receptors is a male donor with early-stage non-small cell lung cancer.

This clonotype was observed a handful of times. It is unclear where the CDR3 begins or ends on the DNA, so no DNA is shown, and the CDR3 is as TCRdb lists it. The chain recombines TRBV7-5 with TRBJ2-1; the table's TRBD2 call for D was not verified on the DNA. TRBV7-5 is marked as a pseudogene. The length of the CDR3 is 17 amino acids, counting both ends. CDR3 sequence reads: CISVPEARTGQNNEQFF.

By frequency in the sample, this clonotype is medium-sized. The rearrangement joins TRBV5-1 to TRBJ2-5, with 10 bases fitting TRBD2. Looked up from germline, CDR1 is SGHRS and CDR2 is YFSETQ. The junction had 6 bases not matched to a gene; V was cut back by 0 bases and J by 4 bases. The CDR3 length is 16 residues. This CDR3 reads CASSLAGTSVPETQYF. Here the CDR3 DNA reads TGCGCCAGCAGCTTGGCCGGGACTAGCGTTCCAGAGACCCAGTACTTC.

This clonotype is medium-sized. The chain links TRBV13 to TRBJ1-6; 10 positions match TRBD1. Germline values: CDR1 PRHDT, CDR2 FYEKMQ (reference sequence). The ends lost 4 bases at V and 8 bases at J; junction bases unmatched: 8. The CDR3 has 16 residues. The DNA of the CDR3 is TGTGCCAGCAGCTCTCCTACGGGGACAGGGGATTCACCCCTCCACTTT. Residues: CASSSPTGTGDSPLHF.

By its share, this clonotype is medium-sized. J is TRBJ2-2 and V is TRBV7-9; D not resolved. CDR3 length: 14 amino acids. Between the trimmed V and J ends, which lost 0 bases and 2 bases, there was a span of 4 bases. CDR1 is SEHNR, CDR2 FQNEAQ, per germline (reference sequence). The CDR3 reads CASSLAGNTGELFF. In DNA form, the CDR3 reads TGTGCCAGCAGCTTAGCTGGTAACACCGGGGAGCTGTTTTTT.

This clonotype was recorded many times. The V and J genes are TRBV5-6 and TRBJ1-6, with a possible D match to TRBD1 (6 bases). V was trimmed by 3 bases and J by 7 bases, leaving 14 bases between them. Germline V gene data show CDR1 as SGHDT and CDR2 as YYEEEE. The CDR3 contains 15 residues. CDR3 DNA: TGTGCCAGCAGCTCTGACCCGGGGGGCAATTCACCCCTCCACTTT. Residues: CASSSDPGGNSPLHF.

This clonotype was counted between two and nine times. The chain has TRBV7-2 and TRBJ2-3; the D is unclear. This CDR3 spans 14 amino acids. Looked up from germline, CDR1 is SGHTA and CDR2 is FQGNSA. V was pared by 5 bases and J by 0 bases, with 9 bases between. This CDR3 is CASSPMTSTDTQYF. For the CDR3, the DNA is TGTGCCAGCAGCCCGATGACTAGCACAGATACGCAGTATTTT. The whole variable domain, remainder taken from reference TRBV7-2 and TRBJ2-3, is GAGVSQSPSNKVTEKGKDVELRCDPISGHTALYWYRQSLGQGLEFLIYFQGNSAPDKSGLPSDRFSAERTGGSVSTLTIQRTQQEDSAVYLCASSPMTSTDTQYFGPGTRLTVL.

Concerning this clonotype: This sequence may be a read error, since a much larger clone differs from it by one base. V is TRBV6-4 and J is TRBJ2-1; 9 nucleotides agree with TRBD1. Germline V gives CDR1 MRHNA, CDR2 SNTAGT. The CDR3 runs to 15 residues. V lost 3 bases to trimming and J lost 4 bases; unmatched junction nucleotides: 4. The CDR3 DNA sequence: TGTGCCAGCAGTGATACAGGGGGCGATTACAATGAGCAGTTCTTC. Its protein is CASSDTGGDYNEQFF.

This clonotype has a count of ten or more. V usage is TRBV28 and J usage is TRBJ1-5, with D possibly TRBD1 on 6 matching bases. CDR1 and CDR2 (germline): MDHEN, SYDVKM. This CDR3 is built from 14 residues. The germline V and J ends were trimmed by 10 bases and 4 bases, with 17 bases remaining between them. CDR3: CATLEGTPNQPQHF. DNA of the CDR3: TGTGCCACGTTGGAAGGGACACCTAATCAGCCCCAGCATTTT.

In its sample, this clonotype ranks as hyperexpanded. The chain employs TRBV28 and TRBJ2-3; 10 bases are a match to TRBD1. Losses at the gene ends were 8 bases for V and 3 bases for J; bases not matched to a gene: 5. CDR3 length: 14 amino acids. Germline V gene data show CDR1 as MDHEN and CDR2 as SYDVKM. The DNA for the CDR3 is TGTGCCAGCGGGACAGGGGAAGGGACAGATACGCAGTATTTT. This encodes CASGTGEGTDTQYF. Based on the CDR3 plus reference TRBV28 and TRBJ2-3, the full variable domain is DVKVTQSSRYLVKRTGEKVFLECVQDMDHENMFWYRQDPGLGLRLIYFSYDVKMKEKGDIPEGYSVSREKKERFSLILESASTNQTSMYLCASGTGEGTDTQYFGPGTRLTVL.

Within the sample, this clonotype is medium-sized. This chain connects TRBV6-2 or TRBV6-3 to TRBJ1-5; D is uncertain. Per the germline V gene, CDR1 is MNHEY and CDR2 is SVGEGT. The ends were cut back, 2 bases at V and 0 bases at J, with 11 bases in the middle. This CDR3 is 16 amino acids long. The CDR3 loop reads CASSYLGLYSNQPQHF. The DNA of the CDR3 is TGTGCCAGCAGTTACCTAGGGTTATATAGCAATCAGCCCCAGCATTTT.

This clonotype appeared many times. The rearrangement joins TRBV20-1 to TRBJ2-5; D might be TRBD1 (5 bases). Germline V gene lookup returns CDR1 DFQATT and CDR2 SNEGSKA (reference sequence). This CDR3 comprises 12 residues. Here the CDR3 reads CSSGFKQETQYF. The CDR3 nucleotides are TGCAGCTCAGGGTTTAAGCAAGAGACCCAGTACTTC.

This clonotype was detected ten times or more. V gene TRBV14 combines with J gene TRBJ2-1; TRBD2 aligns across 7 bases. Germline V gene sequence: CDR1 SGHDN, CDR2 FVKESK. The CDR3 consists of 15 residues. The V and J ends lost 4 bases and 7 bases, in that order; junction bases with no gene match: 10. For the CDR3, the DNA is TGTGCCAGCAGCCGACCCTCGGGCGGGAGAAATGAGCAGTTCTTC. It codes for CASSRPSGGRNEQFF.

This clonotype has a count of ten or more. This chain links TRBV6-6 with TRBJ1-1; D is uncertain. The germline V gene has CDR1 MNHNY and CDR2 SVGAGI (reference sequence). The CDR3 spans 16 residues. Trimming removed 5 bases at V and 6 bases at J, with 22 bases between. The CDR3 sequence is CASSEPRRQVKAEAFF. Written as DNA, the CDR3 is TGTGCCAGCAGTGAACCCCGGAGACAAGTTAAGGCTGAAGCTTTCTTT.

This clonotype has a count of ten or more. CDR3 DNA sequence: TGTGCCAGCAGCTTAGCGGGGACAGGGACCCAAGAGACCCAGTACTTC. Its protein product is CASSLAGTGTQETQYF. The chain is built from TRBV11-2 and TRBJ2-5, with 9 bases that match TRBD1. V was clipped by 1 base and J by 1 base; unmatched bases: 4. This CDR3 region has 16 residues. CDR1 is SGHAT, CDR2 FQNNGV, per germline.

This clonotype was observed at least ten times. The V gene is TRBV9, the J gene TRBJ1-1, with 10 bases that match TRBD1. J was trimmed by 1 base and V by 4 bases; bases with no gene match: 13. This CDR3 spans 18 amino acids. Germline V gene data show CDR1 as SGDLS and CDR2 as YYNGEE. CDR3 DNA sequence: TGTGCCAGCAGCACCCCCGGGACAGGGGATCAGAGGAACACTGAAGCTTTCTTT. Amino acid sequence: CASSTPGTGDQRNTEAFF.

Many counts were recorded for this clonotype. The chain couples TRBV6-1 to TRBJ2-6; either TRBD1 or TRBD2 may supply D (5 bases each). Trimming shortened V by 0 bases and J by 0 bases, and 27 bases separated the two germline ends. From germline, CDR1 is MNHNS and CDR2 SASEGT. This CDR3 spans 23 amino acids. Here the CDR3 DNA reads TGTGCCAGCAGTGAAGCGCTTCTTTTGAGGGGTCTCTACATATACTCTGGGGCCAACGTCCTGACTTTC. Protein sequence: CASSEALLLRGLYIYSGANVLTF.

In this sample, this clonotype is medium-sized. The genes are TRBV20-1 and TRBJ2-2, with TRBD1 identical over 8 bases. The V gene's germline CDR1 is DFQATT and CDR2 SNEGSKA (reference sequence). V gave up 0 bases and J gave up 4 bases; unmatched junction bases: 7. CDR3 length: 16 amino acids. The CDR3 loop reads CSARDSATGGTGELFF. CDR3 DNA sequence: TGCAGTGCTAGAGATTCGGCAACAGGGGGCACCGGGGAGCTGTTTTTT.

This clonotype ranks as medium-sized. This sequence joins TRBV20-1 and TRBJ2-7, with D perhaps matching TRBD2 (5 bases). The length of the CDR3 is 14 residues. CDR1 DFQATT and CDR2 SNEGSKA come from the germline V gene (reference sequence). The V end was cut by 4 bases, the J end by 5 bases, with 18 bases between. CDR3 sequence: CSAILLGKGDEQYF. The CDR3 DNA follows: TGCAGTGCTATATTACTAGGAAAAGGCGACGAGCAGTACTTC.

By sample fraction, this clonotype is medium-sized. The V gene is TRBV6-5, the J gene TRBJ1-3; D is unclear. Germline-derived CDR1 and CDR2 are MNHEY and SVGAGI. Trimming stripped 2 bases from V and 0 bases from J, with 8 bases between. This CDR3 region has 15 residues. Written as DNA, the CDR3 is TGTGCCAGCAGTTACGCAGTCAGCTCTGGAAACACCATATATTTT. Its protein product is CASSYAVSSGNTIYF.

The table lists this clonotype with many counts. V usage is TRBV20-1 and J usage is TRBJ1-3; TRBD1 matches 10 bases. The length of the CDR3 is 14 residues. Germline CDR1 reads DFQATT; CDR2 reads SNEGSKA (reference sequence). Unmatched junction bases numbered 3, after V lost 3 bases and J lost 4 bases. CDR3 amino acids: CSASRQGAGNTIYF. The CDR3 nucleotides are TGCAGTGCTAGCCGACAGGGGGCGGGAAACACCATATATTTT.

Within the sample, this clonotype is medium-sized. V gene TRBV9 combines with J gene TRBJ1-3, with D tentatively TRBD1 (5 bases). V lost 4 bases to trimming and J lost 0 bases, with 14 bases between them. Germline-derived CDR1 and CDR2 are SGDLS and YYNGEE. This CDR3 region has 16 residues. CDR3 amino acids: CASSPVGTDSGNTIYF. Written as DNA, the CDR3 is TGTGCCAGCAGCCCTGTGGGGACCGACTCTGGAAACACCATATATTTT.

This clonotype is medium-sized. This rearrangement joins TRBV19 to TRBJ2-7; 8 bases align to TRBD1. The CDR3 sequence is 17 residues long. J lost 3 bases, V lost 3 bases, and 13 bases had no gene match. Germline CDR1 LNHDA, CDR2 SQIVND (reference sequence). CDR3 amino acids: CASSMIGTGSNLYEQYF. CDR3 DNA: TGTGCCAGTAGTATGATAGGGACAGGAAGTAACCTCTACGAGCAGTACTTC.

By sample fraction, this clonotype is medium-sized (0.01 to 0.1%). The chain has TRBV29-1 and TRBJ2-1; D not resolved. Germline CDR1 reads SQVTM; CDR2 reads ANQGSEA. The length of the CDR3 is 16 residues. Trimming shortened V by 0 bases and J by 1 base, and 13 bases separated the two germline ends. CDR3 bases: TGCAGCGTTGAAGACCCCCAGCGCCGATCCTACAATGAGCAGTTCTTC. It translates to CSVEDPQRRSYNEQFF.

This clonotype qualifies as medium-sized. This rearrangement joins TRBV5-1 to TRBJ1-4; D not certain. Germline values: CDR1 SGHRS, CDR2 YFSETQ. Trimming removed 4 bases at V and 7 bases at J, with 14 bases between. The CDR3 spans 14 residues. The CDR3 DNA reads TGCGCCAGCAGCCGGACGAGGGAGGGTGAAAAACTGTTTTTT. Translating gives CASSRTREGEKLFF.

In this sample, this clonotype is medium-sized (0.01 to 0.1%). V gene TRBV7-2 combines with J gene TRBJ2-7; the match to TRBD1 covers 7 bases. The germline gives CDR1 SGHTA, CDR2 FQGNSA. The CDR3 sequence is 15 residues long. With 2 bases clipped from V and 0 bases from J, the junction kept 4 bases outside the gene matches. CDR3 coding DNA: TGTGCCAGCAGCTTATCGGGACAGCCCTCCTACGAGCAGTACTTC. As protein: CASSLSGQPSYEQYF.

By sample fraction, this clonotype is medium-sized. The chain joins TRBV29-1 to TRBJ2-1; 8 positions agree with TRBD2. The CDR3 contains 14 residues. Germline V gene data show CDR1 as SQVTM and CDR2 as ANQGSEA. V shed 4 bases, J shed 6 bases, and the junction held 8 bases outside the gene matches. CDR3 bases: TGCAGCGTTGTGCCAGCGGGGGCAGTCAATGAGCAGTTCTTC. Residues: CSVVPAGAVNEQFF.